The clone carrying this T cell receptor (beta chain) has more than one count but fewer than ten. The antigen is not known. The data are from a study of cytomegalovirus exposure and HLA in healthy donors. The study ran its PCR with 60 Vbeta and 13 Jbeta primers. The data were produced by immunoSEQ multiplex PCR, yet TCRdb's version contains in-frame clones alone and is incomplete. The sample includes 300,000 or so clones, 70% to 90% seen only once; the top ten take roughly 2%. Germline V lookup: CDR1 MGHRA, CDR2 YSYEKL. V lost 4 bases to trimming and J lost 2 bases; unmatched junction nucleotides: 18. This CDR3 contains 20 residues. Whole-study findings and limits: From TCR beta sequences, most subjects' HLA-A and HLA-B alleles were reportedly predicted accurately. In vitro, three CMV-associated chains proved specific for CMV antigens. Roughly uniform depth of sequencing across donors was assumed in presence/absence analyses.

The rearrangement uses TRBV4-1 and TRBJ2-3, with TRBD2 matching over 10 bases. The clonotype originates from a woman aged 35 to 49 in good health and CMV-seropositive. Sequencing input: PBMCs. CDR3 in DNA: TGCGCCAGCAGCCTCGGGCGGGATCCATCAGCGGGAGGGTACACAGATACGCAGTATTTT. Amino acid sequence: CASSLGRDPSAGGYTDTQYF.